Following are 19 T cell receptor beta chains from one sample sequenced in a study of T cells expressing NK-cell markers (dated by TCRdb to the early 2020s). The library was prepared using 5' RACE. The instrument was an Illumina HiSeq 2000. Each CDR3 protein sequence appears as one entry after TCRdb reprocessed the reads, and no DNA is included. The table kept for this sample lists 350,000 to 400,000 distinct CDR3 sequences. The top ten clonotypes cover about 10% of the sample. The sequencing sample was made of blood T cells: a sorted CD56 or NKG2C T cell subset, CD4+ or CD8+ T cells, or bulk PBMC T cells (not recorded which). The source is a woman between 50 and 59 years old in good health. Donor details come from another sample of the same person, matched by shared clones.

This chain connects TRBV7-2 to TRBJ2-3; TCRdb's assignment of TRBD2 cannot be checked, as there is no DNA. Germline V gene sequence: CDR1 SGHTA, CDR2 FQGNSA. The CDR3 loop spans 13 amino acids. The CDR3 sequence: CASSLHEAGAQYF.

The V gene is TRBV12-3 or TRBV12-4, the J gene TRBJ2-1; the TRBD1 assignment by TCRdb is unverifiable without DNA. The CDR3 length is 13 residues. The CDR3 protein is CASSLPTEGEQFF.

This chain links TRBV28 with TRBJ2-2; the TCRdb D gene call, TRBD2, has no DNA to confirm it. Germline CDR1 and CDR2: MDHEN and SYDVKM. The CDR3 contains 17 residues. The CDR3 loop reads CASSTPSLAGNTGELFF.

This chain joins TRBV11-2 and TRBJ2-2; the D gene TCRdb calls, TRBD1, cannot be checked with no DNA. This CDR3 region has 16 residues. The germline V gene has CDR1 SGHAT and CDR2 FQNNGV. CDR3 protein: CASSLWGAVNTGELFF.

V is TRBV9 and J is TRBJ2-1. The germline V gene has CDR1 SGDLS and CDR2 YYNGEE. The CDR3 has 13 residues. CDR3 loop: CASSTGPSNEQFF.

The J gene is TRBJ2-1, the V gene TRBV5-1; TCRdb returns TRBD1, unconfirmable since there is no DNA. This CDR3 is 12 amino acids long. The germline CDR1 and CDR2 sequences are SGHRS and YFSETQ. This chain's CDR3 is CASSFSRGEQFF.

The rearrangement links TRBV5-4 to TRBJ2-3; TCRdb returns TRBD2, unconfirmable since there is no DNA. This CDR3 contains 14 residues. CDR1 SGHNT and CDR2 YYREEE come from the germline V gene (reference sequence). The CDR3 region is CASSLAGPQDTQYF.

CDR3 amino acids: CSVGLAGVYEQYF. The chain is built from TRBV29-1 and TRBJ2-7; the D call from TCRdb, TRBD2, cannot be confirmed without DNA. The CDR3 runs to 13 residues. Germline V CDR1 and CDR2: SQVTM, ANQGSEA.

The rearrangement joins TRBV7-6 to TRBJ2-5; TCRdb lists TRBD2, though no DNA is available to test this call. The CDR3 totals 18 residues. Looked up from germline, CDR1 is SGHVS and CDR2 is FNYEAQ. CDR3: CASSLGGLAGGPIQTQYF.

J is TRBJ2-5 and V is TRBV29-1; the TRBD2 assignment by TCRdb is unverifiable without DNA. The CDR3 runs to 13 residues. Germline assignment: CDR1 SQVTM and CDR2 ANQGSEA. This CDR3 is CSVGWTSQETQYF.

The chain couples TRBV27 to TRBJ2-1; the TRBD2 assignment by TCRdb is unverifiable without DNA. This CDR3 region has 16 residues. Per germline, CDR1 MNHEY and CDR2 SMNVEV (reference sequence). CDR3 protein: CASNRVRSGRSHEQFF.

The chain couples TRBV2 to TRBJ2-7; TCRdb indicates TRBD1, and absent DNA this call remains unverified. Germline CDR1 reads SNHLY; CDR2 reads FYNNEI. This CDR3 has 13 residues. CDR3 sequence reads: CASSERGLIEQYF.

The rearrangement links TRBV5-1 to TRBJ2-1; TCRdb's D call of TRBD2 is untestable without DNA. The CDR3 contains 14 residues. Per the germline V gene, CDR1 is SGHRS and CDR2 is YFSETQ. The CDR3 sequence: CASLAEPSYNEQFF.

This rearrangement joins TRBV7-9 to TRBJ2-1; the TCRdb D gene call, TRBD2, has no DNA to confirm it. This CDR3 has 12 amino acids. Germline CDR1 is SEHNR and CDR2 is FQNEAQ (reference sequence). CDR3 protein: CASNLALGEQFF.

The chain couples TRBV5-6 to TRBJ2-5; TCRdb's D call, TRBD1, is unchecked because there is no DNA. Germline values: CDR1 SGHDT, CDR2 YYEEEE. The CDR3 loop spans 12 amino acids. CDR3 in amino acids: CATFQGTETQYF.

The V gene is TRBV27, the J gene TRBJ1-4; the TCRdb D gene call, TRBD1, has no DNA to confirm it. The CDR3 spans 14 residues. Per germline, CDR1 MNHEY and CDR2 SMNVEV (reference sequence). The CDR3 spells CASSLKGGREKLFF.

The genes are TRBV12-3 or TRBV12-4 and TRBJ2-2. The CDR3 runs to 13 residues. The CDR3 here is CASRSQRSGELFF.

The chain uses TRBV6-5 and TRBJ2-7; TCRdb indicates TRBD1, and absent DNA this call remains unverified. Germline V gene sequence: CDR1 MNHEY, CDR2 SVGAGI. This CDR3 has 13 residues. The CDR3 region is CASGAGGAYEQYF.

The V gene is TRBV18, the J gene TRBJ2-7; no DNA is available, so the TRBD2 call from TCRdb remains unchecked. The CDR3 runs 16 residues. In germline, CDR1 is KGHSH, CDR2 LQKENI. This chain's CDR3 is CASSRGTSASSYEQYF.